This TCR beta chain was observed in a study of OX40 agonist ivuxolimab in advanced cancers. Overall study: Ivuxolimab was delivered to patients intravenously every 2 weeks at doses spanning 0.01 to 10 mg/kg. Partial responses were observed in three patients, of whom one had hepatocellular carcinoma and two had cutaneous melanoma. Study findings and constraints: Partial responders receiving 0.1-3.0 mg/kg showed among the lowest clonal expansion.

Germline CDR1 is MNHEY and CDR2 is SVGAGI. Trimming pared 2 bases from V and 6 bases from J, leaving 15 bases between. The CDR3 is 15 amino acids. Some clones are missing from TCRdb's copy, which holds only in-frame ones; the method was immunoSEQ multiplex PCR. The table lists around 58,000 clones, around 89% of them singletons. As concerns this clone: Its antigen is unknown.

This specimen was CD4+ or CD8+ T cells sorted from blood, taken in a trial of the OX40 agonist ivuxolimab. This TCR came from an adult with an advanced solid tumor such as melanoma, head and neck, liver or kidney cancer. The J gene is TRBJ2-3, the V gene TRBV6-5, with D maybe TRBD1 (5 bases). CDR3 region: CASSYKGQGLDTQYF. CDR3 nucleotide sequence: TGTGCCAGCAGTTACAAAGGGCAGGGCCTGGATACGCAGTATTTT.